This T cell receptor (beta chain) appears in the sequencing data of a study of T cell responses to AZD1222 COVID-19 vaccine. Study results and caveats: Only 5 or 6 AZD1222 recipients were seropositive at baseline. Without day 14 samples, only post-peak T cell repertoires were studied. Receipt of two AZD1222 doses was followed by a rise in Spike-specific TCR breadth and depth. Mapped onto spike, vaccine-associated CD4 TCRs spanned it and were dominant at 160-218 and 743-854.

Repertoires were generated with immunoSEQ multiplex PCR, while TCRdb's copy carries only in-frame clones and drops some. This table holds about 140,000 clones, 92% found once. This CDR3 comprises 17 residues. CDR1 and CDR2 (germline): MGHRA, YSYEKL. The V gene lost 1 base and the J gene lost 3 bases, with 16 bases spanning the gap. Notes on this clone: Its specificity is not known.

This chain connects TRBV4-1 to TRBJ1-3, with D perhaps TRBD1 (6 bases). Sequencing was performed on peripheral blood, taken 28 days after the second AZD1222 dose. The receptor was derived from an adult who received the AZD1222 COVID-19 vaccine. CDR3 in DNA: TGCGCCAGCAGCCAAGGCCCCCCAGGGGAAGGTGGAAACACCATATATTTT. Its translation is CASSQGPPGEGGNTIYF.